This T cell receptor beta chain was obtained from a study of shared clonotypes between healthy human individuals. Researchers divided each subset's genomic DNA evenly across several immunoSEQ plates. Profiled with immunoSEQ multiplex PCR; TCRdb holds only in-frame clones, not every one. The sample consists of 550,000 to 600,000 clones, around 80% of them appearing once. This TCR was recovered from a woman in her thirties or forties in good health. Some clones in this sample may be carry-over from other donors' samples. The sample was PBMCs.

DNA for the CDR3: TGTGCCAGCAGTTACAACAGCGGGCCACCTTTCTTC. Its protein is CASSYNSGPPFF. This sequence joins TRBV6-5 and TRBJ2-1, with D possibly TRBD2 on 6 matching bases. The germline V gene encodes CDR1 MNHEY and CDR2 SVGAGI. Trimming took off 2 bases at V and 16 bases at J, with 15 bases between the two ends. This CDR3 has 12 residues.